Below, 14 T cell receptor beta chains from the same sample are listed, as sequenced in a study of blood T cell repertoires in COVID-19. Assay: immunoSEQ multiplex PCR; the TCRdb copy retains only in-frame clones and omits some. The repertoire holds roughly 140,000 clones, with almost 85% as singletons. Input material: peripheral blood. Source of these receptors: a man aged 45-60 years with acute or convalescent COVID-19.

V gene TRBV12-3 or TRBV12-4 combines with J gene TRBJ1-1; possibly TRBD1 for D (5 bases). The CDR3 has 13 amino acids. Trimming took 7 bases from V and 4 from J, leaving 13 bases between them. Written as DNA, the CDR3 is TGTGCCAGCACCTTTAGTAGGGGCACTGAAGCTTTCTTT. It encodes CASTFSRGTEAFF.

The J gene is TRBJ2-3, the V gene TRBV29-1; 9 nucleotides match TRBD1. CDR1 is SQVTM, CDR2 ANQGSEA, per germline. Trimming removed 5 bases from V and 4 bases from J; junction bases left unmatched: 1. This CDR3 is built from 12 residues. CDR3 in DNA: TGCAGCGTTAGGACAGGGGCAGATACGCAGTATTTT. Its protein is CSVRTGADTQYF.

This chain joins TRBV5-1 and TRBJ2-7; D is unclear. Germline CDR1 and CDR2: SGHRS and YFSETQ. V was shortened by 0 bases and J by 3 bases, with 10 bases between the two germline ends. The CDR3 consists of 14 residues. This CDR3 is CASSLAPTGYEQYF. In DNA, the CDR3 is TGCGCCAGCAGCTTGGCCCCGACGGGCTACGAGCAGTACTTC.

This sequence joins TRBV29-1 and TRBJ1-2; maybe TRBD1 (5 bases). The CDR3 runs 11 residues. Trimming left V 7 bases short and J 3 bases short, with 9 bases between. From germline, CDR1 is SQVTM and CDR2 ANQGSEA. Written as DNA, the CDR3 is TGCAGCGCCCAGGGTTACTATGGCTACACCTTC. Translating gives CSAQGYYGYTF.

The chain uses TRBV3-1 (or the pseudogene TRBV3-2) and TRBJ2-1, with 11 bases fitting TRBD2. Unmatched junction bases numbered 5, after V lost 2 bases and J lost 8 bases. CDR3 length: 15 amino acids. Germline V gene data show CDR1 as LGHDT and CDR2 as YNNKEL (reference sequence). The CDR3 is CASSQLAGGLYEQFF. The CDR3 DNA is TGTGCCAGCAGCCAACTAGCGGGGGGCTTATATGAGCAGTTCTTC.

Concerning this clone: Its ends do not fully match the called genes, so a read error is possible. CDR3 residues: CASTEQGGNQPQHF. In nucleotides, the CDR3 is TGTGCCAGCACTGAACAGGGCGGGAACCAGCCCCAGCATTTT. This chain uses TRBV6-1 with TRBJ1-5, with D tentatively TRBD1 (6 bases). The CDR3 contains 14 residues. Germline V gene data show CDR1 as MNHNS and CDR2 as SASEGT.

The chain uses TRBV7-2 and TRBJ2-5; maybe TRBD2 (5 bases). Trimming took 4 bases from V and 1 from J, leaving 10 bases between them. The length of the CDR3 is 14 residues. Germline V lookup: CDR1 SGHTA, CDR2 FQGNSA. The DNA for the CDR3 is TGTGCCAGCAGCTCCAACGGACTCCAAGAGACCCAGTACTTC. Encoded protein: CASSSNGLQETQYF.

A single count supports this clone. The chain uses TRBV4-1 and TRBJ1-5; no clear D gene. This CDR3 region has 13 residues. Trimming shortened V by 1 base and J by 6 bases, and 7 bases separated the two germline ends. Looked up from germline, CDR1 is MGHRA and CDR2 is YSYEKL. CDR3 bases: TGCGCCAGCAGCCAAGGAGGCAGTCAGCCCCAGCATTTT. This sequence encodes CASSQGGSQPQHF.

This chain links TRBV9 with TRBJ2-2, with no clear D. Germline values: CDR1 SGDLS, CDR2 YYNGEE. Trimming stripped 4 bases from V and 1 base from J, with 8 bases between. CDR3 size: 14 residues. CDR3 sequence (DNA): TGTGCCAGCAGCCCAGACTTGAACACCGGGGAGCTGTTTTTT. It codes for CASSPDLNTGELFF.

This clone was picked up one time. A read error may account for a junction end that differs from germline. The chain is built from TRBV11-2 and TRBJ2-1; 7 nucleotides line up with TRBD2. The V gene's germline CDR1 is SGHAT and CDR2 FQNNGV. There are 11 residues in the CDR3. The DNA of the CDR3 is TGTGCCAGCAGCACGGGACTAAACAAGCTCTTC. Amino acid sequence: CASSTGLNKLF.

The rearrangement joins TRBV6-5 to TRBJ2-7; 9 bases are a match to TRBD2. V was clipped by 6 bases and J by 5 bases; unmatched bases: 8. The germline gives CDR1 MNHEY, CDR2 SVGAGI. This CDR3 is 14 amino acids long. The CDR3 protein is CASRVSGGRDEQYF. Written as DNA, the CDR3 is TGTGCCAGCAGGGTTAGCGGGGGCAGGGACGAGCAGTACTTC.

The CDR3 protein is CASSYPDTYEQYF. CDR3 in DNA: TGTGCCAGCAGTTACCCCGACACGTACGAGCAGTACTTC. This chain links TRBV6-6 with TRBJ2-7; D gene ambiguous. The CDR3 runs 13 residues. Germline V lookup: CDR1 MNHNY, CDR2 SVGAGI (reference sequence). Trimming cost V 2 bases and J 4 bases, with 9 bases left between them.

The sample holds one count of this clone. The chain recombines TRBV30 with TRBJ2-5; no definite D call. Per germline, CDR1 GTSNPN and CDR2 SVGIG (reference sequence). This CDR3 has 11 residues. V lost 5 bases and J lost 5, with 9 bases in between. The DNA of the CDR3 is TGTGCCTGGGACACCCTTGAGACCCAGTACTTC. This encodes CAWDTLETQYF.

This rearrangement joins TRBV7-2 to TRBJ2-1; TRBD2 agrees at 14 bases. Germline V gene data show CDR1 as SGHTA and CDR2 as FQGNSA. Trimming removed 2 bases from V and 9 bases from J; junction bases left unmatched: 6. CDR3 length: 16 residues. CDR3 sequence reads: CASSLTGTSGRIEQFF. The DNA for the CDR3 is TGTGCCAGCAGCTTAACCGGGACTAGCGGGAGAATTGAGCAGTTCTTC.